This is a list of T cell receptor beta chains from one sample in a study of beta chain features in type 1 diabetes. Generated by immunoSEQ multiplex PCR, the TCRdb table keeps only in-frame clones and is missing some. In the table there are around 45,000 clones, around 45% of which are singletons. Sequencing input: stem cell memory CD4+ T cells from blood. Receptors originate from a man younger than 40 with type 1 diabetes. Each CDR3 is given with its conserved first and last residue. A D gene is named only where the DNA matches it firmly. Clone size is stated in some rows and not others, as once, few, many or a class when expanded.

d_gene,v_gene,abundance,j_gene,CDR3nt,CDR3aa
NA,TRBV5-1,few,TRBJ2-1,TGCGCCAGCAGCTTGGACCCGGCGGGGAATGAGCAGTTCTTC,CASSLDPAGNEQFF
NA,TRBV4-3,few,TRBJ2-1,TGCGCCAGCAGCCAAGATATGGCAGGGTATGGCAATGAGCAGTTCTTC,CASSQDMAGYGNEQFF
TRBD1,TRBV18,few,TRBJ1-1,TGTGCCAGCTCATTAACAGGGGATTGGGGGAACACTGAAGCTTTCTTT,CASSLTGDWGNTEAFF
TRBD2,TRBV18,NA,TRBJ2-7,TGTGCCAGCTCACCCGGGACTAGCGCATCCTACGAGCAGTACTTC,CASSPGTSASYEQYF
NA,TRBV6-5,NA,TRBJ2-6,TGTGCCAGCAGTCCCTTTTCTGGGGCCAACGTCCTGACTTTC,CASSPFSGANVLTF
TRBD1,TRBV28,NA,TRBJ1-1,TGTGCCAGCAGTACAACTTGGACAGGGAGGTACACTGAAGCTTTCTTT,CASSTTWTGRYTEAFF
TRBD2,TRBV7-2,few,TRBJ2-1,TGTGCCAGCAGCTCAATTAGCGGGAGAGAGCAGTTCTTC,CASSSISGREQFF
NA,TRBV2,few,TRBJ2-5,TGTGCCAGCAGTGAACGGGAGACCCAGTACTTC,CASSERETQYF
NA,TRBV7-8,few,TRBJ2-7,TGTGCCAGCAGCCTGGCGGTGTCCTACGAGCAGTACTTC,CASSLAVSYEQYF
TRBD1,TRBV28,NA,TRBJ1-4,TGTGCCAGCAGCCCGGGACAGTCTAATGAAAAACTGTTTTTT,CASSPGQSNEKLFF
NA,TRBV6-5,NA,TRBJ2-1,TGTGCCAGCAGTTACGGCCTGCCCTCCTACAATGAGCAGTTCTTC,CASSYGLPSYNEQFF
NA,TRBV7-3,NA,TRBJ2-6,TGTGCCAGCAGCGAAGCCCCCTCTGGGGCCAACGTCCTGACTTTC,CASSEAPSGANVLTF
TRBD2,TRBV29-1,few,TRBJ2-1,TGCAGCGTTGTTACGGCGGGAGGGAGGCTGCAGTTCTTC,CSVVTAGGRLQFF
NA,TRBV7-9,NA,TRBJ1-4,TGTGCCAGCAGCCGCGGGTCCAGAAATGAAAAACTGTTTTTT,CASSRGSRNEKLFF
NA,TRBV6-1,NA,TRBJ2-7,TGTGCCAGCAGTCTCGGGGGTTCGATAGGCGAGCAGTACTTC,CASSLGGSIGEQYF
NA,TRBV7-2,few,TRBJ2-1,TGTGCCAGCAGCCCAGACAGCTACAATGAGCAGTTCTTC,CASSPDSYNEQFF
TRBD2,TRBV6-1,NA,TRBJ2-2,TGTGCCAGCAGTGCGGGACTAGCGGGTAGCGGGGAGCTGTTTTTT,CASSAGLAGSGELFF
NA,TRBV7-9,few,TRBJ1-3,TGTGCCAGCAGCTTAGCGCTAGTCTACTCTGGAAACACCATATATTTT,CASSLALVYSGNTIYF
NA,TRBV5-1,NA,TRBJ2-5,TGCGCCAGCAGCTTGGTGGCGGGGGCGGAGACCCAGTACTTC,CASSLVAGAETQYF
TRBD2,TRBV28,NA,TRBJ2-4,TGTGCCAGCAGCCCCGGGGGGGCAGCCAAAAACATTCAGTACTTC,CASSPGGAAKNIQYF
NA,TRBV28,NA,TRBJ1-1,TGTGCCAGCAGTTCAGGAGGCCGGGCGACTGAAGCTTTCTTT,CASSSGGRATEAFF
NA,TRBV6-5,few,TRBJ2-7,TGTGCCAGCAGCTGGGGTAGCGTACACGAGCAGTACTTC,CASSWGSVHEQYF
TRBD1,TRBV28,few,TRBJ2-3,TGTGCCAGCAGTTTACCACAGGGGGACCACTCGCAGTATTTT,CASSLPQGDHSQYF
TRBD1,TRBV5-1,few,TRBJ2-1,TGCGCCAGCAGCGGACAGGGCCGGGATGAGCAGTTCTTC,CASSGQGRDEQFF
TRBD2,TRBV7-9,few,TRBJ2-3,TGTGCCAGCAGACGGACTAGCGGGAGGGCAGATACGCAGTATTTT,CASRRTSGRADTQYF
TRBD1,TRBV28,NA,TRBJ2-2,TGTGCCAGCAGTTCGACAGGGTTGAACACCGGGGAGCTGTTTTTT,CASSSTGLNTGELFF
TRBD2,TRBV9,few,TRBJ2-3,TGTGCCAGCAGCCTTGGGACTAGCGGGAGGCTGACAGATACGCAGTATTTT,CASSLGTSGRLTDTQYF
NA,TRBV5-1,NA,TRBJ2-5,TGCGCCAGCAGCTTGGGACAGAAAGAGACCCAGTACTTC,CASSLGQKETQYF
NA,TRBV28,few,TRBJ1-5,TGTGCCAGCAGTTCAATCAATCAGCCCCAGCATTTT,CASSSINQPQHF
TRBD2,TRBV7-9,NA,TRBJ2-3,TGTGCCAGTGGTCAGGGCGGGAGCCGTACGCAGTATTTT,CASGQGGSRTQYF
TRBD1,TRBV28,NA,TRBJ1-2,TGTGCCAGCAGTTCCACTGACAGGGGAATCTACACCTTC,CASSSTDRGIYTF
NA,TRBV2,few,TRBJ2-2,TGTGCCAGCAGTGAGGGGGCCCGGGAGCTGTTTTTT,CASSEGARELFF
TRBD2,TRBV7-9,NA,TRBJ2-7,TGTGCCAGCAGCTTCTCTAGCGGGAAGGACGAGCAGTACTTC,CASSFSSGKDEQYF
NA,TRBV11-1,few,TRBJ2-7,TGTGCCAGCACCCTTCGAGCGGCAGGGGACGAGCAGTACTTC,CASTLRAAGDEQYF
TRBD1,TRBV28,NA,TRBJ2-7,TGTGCCAGCATCGGACAGGGAGTACACGAGCAGTACTTC,CASIGQGVHEQYF
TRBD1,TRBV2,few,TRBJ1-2,TGTGCCAGCAGGAAGGACAGGGAGTATGGCTACACCTTC,CASRKDREYGYTF
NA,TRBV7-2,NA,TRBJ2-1,TGTGCCAGCAGCTTAGGAGCCACGAGCCGCAATGAGCAGTTCTTC,CASSLGATSRNEQFF
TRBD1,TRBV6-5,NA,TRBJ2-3,TGTGCCAGCAGGCGGACAGGGACAAGCACAGATACGCAGTATTTT,CASRRTGTSTDTQYF
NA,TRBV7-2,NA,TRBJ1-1,TGTGCCAGCAGCTTTGGGCTCACTGAAGCTTTCTTT,CASSFGLTEAFF
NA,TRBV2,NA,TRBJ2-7,TGTGCCAGCAGTTGGGTTACAGGGCTGGACGAGCAGTACTTC,CASSWVTGLDEQYF
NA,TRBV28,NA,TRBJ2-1,TGTGCCAGCAGTTTAGTGCGACTCGAGCAGTTCTTC,CASSLVRLEQFF
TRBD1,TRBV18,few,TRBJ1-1,TGTGCCAGCTCACGGGACAGGGATGGTGAAGCTTTCTTT,CASSRDRDGEAFF
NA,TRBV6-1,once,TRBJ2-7,TGTGCCAGCAGGCGGACACCAGGCCCCCCCCACGAGCAGTACTTC,CASRRTPGPPHEQYF
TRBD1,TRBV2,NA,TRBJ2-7,TGTGCCAGCACCGGAGGCAGGGGGATCTACGAGCAGTACTTC,CASTGGRGIYEQYF
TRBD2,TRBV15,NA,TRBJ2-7,TGTGCCACCAGCAGAGTCGCGGGAGGGCAATACGAGCAGTACTTC,CATSRVAGGQYEQYF
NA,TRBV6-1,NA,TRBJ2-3,TGTGCCAGCAGGTCAACTAGCACAGATACGCAGTATTTT,CASRSTSTDTQYF
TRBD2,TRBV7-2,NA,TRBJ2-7,TGTGCCAGCAGCCCCGGACTAGCGCTCGAGCAGTACTTC,CASSPGLALEQYF
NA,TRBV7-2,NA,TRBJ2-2,TGTGCCAGCAGCTACGGAGTTAACACCGGGGAGCTGTTTTTT,CASSYGVNTGELFF
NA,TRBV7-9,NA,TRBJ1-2,TGTGCCAGCAGCTCGATTGTACAGGGCTATGGCTACACCTTC,CASSSIVQGYGYTF
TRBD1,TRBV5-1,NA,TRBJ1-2,TGCGCCAGCAGCTTGTTGACAGGGGAGTACTATGGCTACACCTTC,CASSLLTGEYYGYTF
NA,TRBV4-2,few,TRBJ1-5,TGTGCCAGCAGTTGGCAGTCCAATCAGCCCCAGCATTTT,CASSWQSNQPQHF
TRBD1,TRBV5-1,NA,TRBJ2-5,TGCGCCAGCAGCTTCGGGACAGACCAAGAGACCCAGTACTTC,CASSFGTDQETQYF
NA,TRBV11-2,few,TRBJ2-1,TGTGCCAGCAGTTCCTTGACAGTCTCCTACAATGAGCAGTTCTTC,CASSSLTVSYNEQFF
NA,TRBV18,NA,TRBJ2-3,TGTGCCAGCTCGGCCACAGCGGATCCGACAGATACGCAGTATTTT,CASSATADPTDTQYF
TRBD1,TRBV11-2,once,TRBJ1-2,TGTGCCAGCAGCCGGTGGGACAGCCCCTTCTATGGCTACACCTTC,CASSRWDSPFYGYTF
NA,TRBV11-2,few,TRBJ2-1,TGTGCCAGCAGATCCAGCGGAGTCAGGTGGGATGAGCAGTTCTTC,CASRSSGVRWDEQFF
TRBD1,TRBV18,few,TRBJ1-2,TGTGCCAGCTCACCTCGACAGGGTCATAACTATGGCTACACCTTC,CASSPRQGHNYGYTF
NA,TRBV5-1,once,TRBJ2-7,TGCGCCAGCAGCTTCAGGGGTCCTGCCTACGAGCAGTACTTC,CASSFRGPAYEQYF
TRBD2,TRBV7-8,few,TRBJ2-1,TGTGCCAGCAGCTCGACTAGCGGACTGAATGAGCAGTTCTTC,CASSSTSGLNEQFF